A selection of T cell receptor beta chains follows, all from one sample in a study of vaccination and CD4 T cells after COVID-19. No cognate antigen is known for these TCRs. TCRdb recomputed calls from the PCR reads with MiXCR, one row per CDR3 protein. This sample has fewer than 25,000 distinct CDR3 sequences, with roughly 45% found just once. Sequencing was done on a sample of CD4+ T cells from blood, cultured in vitro. These receptors originate from a human donor who had recovered from COVID-19. The CDR3 runs from the conserved cysteine through the conserved F or W. The D gene is left open where the match is weak. Size tells how often a clone was seen (once, few, many) or the class of an expanded clone, and some rows leave it out.

V gene	D gene	J gene	CDR3 length	clone size	CDR3 protein	CDR3 DNA
TRBV7-2	TRBD1	TRBJ1-6	16	.	CASSLDRGNSGPPLHF	TGTGCCAGCAGCTTAGACAGGGGCAATTCGGGGCCACCCCTCCACTTT
TRBV19	TRBD2	TRBJ2-2	17	few	CASSNDGAGMNTGELFF	TGTGCCAGTAGTAACGACGGAGCGGGGATGAACACCGGGGAGCTGTTTTTT
TRBV11-3	TRBD1	TRBJ2-3	15	.	CASSGTGTSTDTQYF	TGTGCCAGCAGCGGGACAGGGACTAGCACAGATACGCAGTATTTT
TRBV12-3/TRBV12-4	.	TRBJ2-5	13	.	CASSLTGWETQYF	TGTGCCAGCAGCCTTACAGGGTGGGAGACCCAGTACTTC
TRBV28	TRBD1	TRBJ2-2	14	.	CATTKDRVAGELFF	TGTGCCACAACAAAGGACAGGGTAGCCGGGGAGCTGTTTTTT
TRBV10-3	.	TRBJ1-3	16	few	CAISESSWGSGNTIYF	TGTGCCATCAGTGAGTCGAGCTGGGGCTCTGGAAACACCATATATTTT
TRBV6-1	TRBD2	TRBJ2-7	12	.	CAIAGGPYEQYF	TGTGCCATCGCGGGGGGCCCCTACGAGCAGTACTTC
TRBV7-2	.	TRBJ2-7	11	few	CASSRFMEQYF	TGTGCCAGCAGCAGATTTATGGAGCAGTACTTC
TRBV2	.	TRBJ2-7	12	.	CASTGSPYEQYF	TGTGCCAGCACCGGATCCCCGTACGAGCAGTACTTC
TRBV28	TRBD1	TRBJ1-5	14	.	CASSPGTGLRPQHF	TGTGCCAGCAGTCCTGGGACAGGGCTGCGGCCCCAGCATTTT
TRBV11-3	.	TRBJ1-6	14	.	CASRHREHGAPLHF	TGTGCCAGCAGGCACAGGGAGCACGGCGCACCCCTCCACTTT
TRBV20-1	.	TRBJ2-2	15	.	CSARRGRGGTGELFF	TGCAGTGCTAGACGGGGCAGGGGGGGCACCGGGGAGCTGTTTTTT
TRBV6-1	TRBD1	TRBJ1-6	16	medium-sized	CASSEIGTGGNSPLHF	TGTGCCAGCAGTGAAATCGGGACAGGGGGTAATTCACCCCTCCACTTT
TRBV19	.	TRBJ1-5	15	.	CASSIDRAGNQPQHF	TGTGCCAGTAGTATAGACAGGGCCGGCAATCAGCCCCAGCATTTT
TRBV24-1	TRBD1	TRBJ2-1	16	few	CATSDPGQGPPNEQFF	TGTGCCACCAGTGATCCGGGACAGGGGCCCCCCAATGAGCAGTTCTTC
TRBV5-1	.	TRBJ2-3	16	.	CASGIGTLGSTDTQYF	TGCGCCAGCGGAATTGGGACCCTCGGAAGCACAGATACGCAGTATTTT
TRBV28	.	TRBJ1-1	13	few	CASSFEGNTEAFF	TGTGCCAGCAGTTTCGAGGGGAACACTGAAGCTTTCTTT
TRBV11-3	TRBD2	TRBJ2-3	16	.	CASSRGLAGDPDTQYF	TGTGCCAGCAGCCGTGGACTAGCGGGGGACCCAGATACGCAGTATTTT
TRBV20-1	TRBD1	TRBJ2-5	14	.	CSAEEDRSFETQYF	TGCAGTGCTGAAGAGGACAGGTCGTTTGAGACCCAGTACTTC
TRBV4-3	TRBD2	TRBJ2-7	15	once	CASSQGLAGPYEQYF	TGCGCCAGCAGCCAAGGACTAGCCGGGCCCTACGAGCAGTACTTC
TRBV2	TRBD1	TRBJ1-1	15	few	CASSDETGKLVEAFF	TGTGCCAGCAGTGATGAGACAGGGAAGTTGGTTGAAGCTTTCTTT
TRBV29-1	.	TRBJ2-7	15	few	CSVHDNAGVPYEQYF	TGCAGCGTTCATGATAACGCAGGGGTCCCCTACGAGCAGTACTTC
TRBV18	.	TRBJ1-2	15	.	CASSPLSRADYGYTF	TGTGCCAGCTCACCGCTTTCTCGTGCGGATTATGGCTACACCTTC
TRBV27	.	TRBJ1-1	16	.	CASSLSSYEINTEAFF	TGTGCCAGCAGTTTATCGTCTTACGAGATAAACACTGAAGCTTTCTTT
TRBV7-5	.	TRBJ2-1	17	few	CISVPDRRTSSYNEQFF	.
TRBV7-2	.	TRBJ1-2	15	few	CASSPGVMGGDGYTF	TGTGCCAGCAGCCCGGGGGTAATGGGAGGAGATGGCTACACCTTC
TRBV20-1	TRBD1	TRBJ1-4	14	.	CSATPGTGGEKLFF	TGCAGTGCTACTCCCGGGACAGGGGGTGAAAAACTGTTTTTT
TRBV7-2	TRBD1	TRBJ1-6	15	few	CASRDRVTGNSPLHF	TGTGCCAGCAGGGACAGGGTGACGGGGAACTCACCCCTCCACTTT
TRBV24-1	.	TRBJ2-7	15	.	CATSDPTQNSYEQYF	TGTGCCACCAGTGATCCCACACAGAACTCCTACGAGCAGTACTTC
TRBV7-3	.	TRBJ1-2	13	.	CASSPGQIYGYTF	TGTGCCAGCAGCCCCGGACAGATATATGGCTACACCTTC
TRBV20-1	TRBD2	TRBJ2-5	14	few	CSAHWTSSRETQYF	TGCAGTGCTCATTGGACTAGCAGTCGGGAGACCCAGTACTTC
TRBV24-1	.	TRBJ1-5	13	.	CATSDPQRGAQHF	TGTGCCACCAGTGACCCTCAACGAGGGGCCCAGCATTTT
TRBV7-8	.	TRBJ2-3	15	few	CASSLLAKSGDTQYF	TGTGCCAGCAGCCTATTGGCTAAATCGGGGGATACGCAGTATTTT
TRBV28	.	TRBJ1-2	12	.	CASSIPGYGYTF	TGTGCCAGCAGTATTCCGGGATACGGCTACACCTTC
TRBV20-1	.	TRBJ2-5	12	.	CSPQNHQETQYF	TGCAGTCCACAGAACCACCAAGAGACCCAGTACTTC
TRBV28	.	TRBJ1-2	15	.	CASTPLAKAFYGYTF	TGTGCCAGCACTCCTTTGGCGAAGGCGTTCTATGGCTACACCTTC
TRBV19	TRBD1	TRBJ1-2	14	.	CASDRAGDNYGYTF	TGTGCCAGCGACAGGGCCGGGGATAACTATGGCTACACCTTC
TRBV28	TRBD1	TRBJ2-7	16	few	CASSFGPRQGAYEQYF	TGTGCCAGCAGTTTCGGCCCGCGACAGGGGGCCTACGAGCAGTACTTC
TRBV6-1	TRBD2	TRBJ2-7	14	few	CASRGTSGSREQYF	TGTGCCAGCAGGGGGACTAGCGGGAGTCGGGAGCAGTACTTC
TRBV20-1	.	TRBJ2-3	11	few	CSAISGNTQYF	TGCAGTGCTATTAGTGGGAATACGCAGTATTTT
TRBV10-2	TRBD2	TRBJ2-5	14	.	CASSEGSGMETQYF	TGCGCCAGCAGTGAGGGTAGCGGGATGGAGACCCAGTACTTC
TRBV27	.	TRBJ2-5	14	.	CASSARDRQETQYF	TGTGCCAGCAGCGCCAGAGACAGACAAGAGACCCAGTACTTC
TRBV7-9	.	TRBJ2-5	13	few	CASSLQGKETQYF	TGTGCCAGCAGCTTACAGGGAAAAGAGACCCAGTACTTC
TRBV2	.	TRBJ2-5	13	.	CASRPGAGETQYF	TGTGCCAGCAGGCCAGGGGCGGGGGAGACCCAGTACTTC
TRBV12-3/TRBV12-4	TRBD2	TRBJ2-5	15	.	CASSKGLAGVETQYF	TGTGCCAGCAGTAAGGGACTAGCGGGAGTAGAGACCCAGTACTTC
TRBV6-1	.	TRBJ2-7	12	few	CASRRPAYEQYF	TGTGCCAGCCGTAGGCCGGCCTACGAGCAGTACTTC
TRBV7-2	.	TRBJ2-7	13	.	CASSLERGTEQYF	TGTGCCAGCAGCTTAGAGAGGGGGACCGAGCAGTACTTC
TRBV6-2/TRBV6-3	.	TRBJ2-2	12	.	CASSYYTGELFF	TGTGCCAGCAGTTACTACACCGGGGAGCTGTTTTTT
TRBV6-4	.	TRBJ2-2	14	few	CASSVEQNTGELFF	TGTGCCAGCAGTGTAGAGCAGAACACCGGGGAGCTGTTTTTT
TRBV11-3	TRBD1	TRBJ2-5	16	.	CASSSGTGASQETQYF	TGTGCCAGCAGCTCGGGGACAGGGGCGTCCCAAGAGACCCAGTACTTC
TRBV28	.	TRBJ1-4	16	.	CASGGGPSRGAEKLFF	TGTGCCAGCGGAGGTGGGCCGTCAAGGGGAGCTGAAAAACTGTTTTTT
TRBV24-1	.	TRBJ2-1	16	.	CATSEPKGNSYNEQFF	TGTGCCACCAGTGAGCCAAAGGGCAACTCCTACAATGAGCAGTTCTTC
TRBV6-1	.	TRBJ1-5	13	.	CASSRRLDQPQHF	TGTGCCAGCAGCCGAAGACTCGATCAGCCCCAGCATTTT
TRBV20-1	.	TRBJ1-6	13	.	CSAEGERGSPLHF	TGCAGTGCGGAGGGGGAAAGGGGTTCACCCCTCCACTTT
TRBV11-2	.	TRBJ1-2	16	.	CASSSPPGRRNYGYTF	TGTGCCAGCAGCTCCCCCCCGGGGCGCAGGAACTATGGCTACACCTTC
TRBV15	.	TRBJ1-3	13	.	CATSQGSGNTIYF	TGTGCCACCAGCCAGGGATCTGGAAACACCATATATTTT
TRBV10-1	TRBD1	TRBJ2-7	13	few	CASSNRGGYEQYF	TGCGCCAGCAGTAACAGGGGTGGCTACGAGCAGTACTTC